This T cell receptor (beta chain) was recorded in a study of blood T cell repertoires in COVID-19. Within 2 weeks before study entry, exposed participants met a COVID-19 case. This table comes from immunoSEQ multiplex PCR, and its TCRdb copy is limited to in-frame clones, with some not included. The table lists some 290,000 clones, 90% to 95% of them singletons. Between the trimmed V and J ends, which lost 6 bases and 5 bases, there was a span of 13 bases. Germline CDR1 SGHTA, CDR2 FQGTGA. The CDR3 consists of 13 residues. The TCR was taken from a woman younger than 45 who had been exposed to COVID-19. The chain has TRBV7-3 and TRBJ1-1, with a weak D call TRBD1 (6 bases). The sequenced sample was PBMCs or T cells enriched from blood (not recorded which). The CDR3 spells CASSSSGDTEAFF. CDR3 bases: TGTGCCAGCAGTTCCTCAGGGGATACTGAAGCTTTCTTT.